This T cell receptor beta chain originates from a study of response to subunit inactivated influenza vaccine. V lost 1 base and J 9 bases, leaving 19 bases between the germline ends. CDR1 and CDR2 from the germline V gene are SEHNR and FQNEAQ (reference sequence). The CDR3 loop spans 16 amino acids. In TCRdb, the RT-PCR reads were re-called with MiXCR into one record per CDR3 protein. Of 170,000 or so distinct CDR3 sequences in the sample, roughly a tenth are singletons; the top ten hold around 35%. The chain couples TRBV7-9 to TRBJ2-1; D uncertain. This sequence originates from a man between 50 and 69 years old who received an inactivated influenza vaccine. This material consisted of CD8+ T cells sorted from PBMCs, taken 23 to 25 months after vaccination. CDR3 loop: CASSLVRNINLLEQFF. The CDR3 DNA reads as TGTGCCAGCAGCTTAGTGAGGAACATCAATCTTCTTGAGCAGTTCTTC.